The clone carrying this TCR beta chain was recorded only once. Its matching antigen is unknown. The CDR3 totals 14 residues. V lost 0 bases to trimming and J lost 6 bases; unmatched junction nucleotides: 4. The germline V gene encodes CDR1 SGHRS and CDR2 YFSETQ. This record comes from a study of cytomegalovirus exposure and HLA in healthy donors. PCR employed 60 Vbeta and 13 Jbeta primers. Method: immunoSEQ multiplex PCR; TCRdb's copy keeps in-frame clones and lacks some. The repertoire holds over 100,000 clones, with about three quarters as singletons. General study findings and limits: Later analysis demonstrated an association between a missense DCLRE1C variant and TCR beta V- and J-gene trimming. Likely technical artifact: a cluster of highly shared sequence variants. Listed as cytomegalovirus-associated were 150 or so TCR beta chains.

The material sequenced was PBMCs. The gene calls are TRBV5-1 and TRBJ2-7; TRBD2 agrees at 9 bases. The clonotype originates from a woman in her 40s in good health and CMV-seropositive. DNA for the CDR3: TGCGCCAGCAGCTTGGTAGCGGGGGCCTTCGAGCAGTACTTC. The encoded protein is CASSLVAGAFEQYF.